This T cell receptor beta chain was sequenced during a study of blood T cell repertoires in COVID-19. On the study more broadly: Whether acute or convalescent, the COVID-19 samples came from the United States, Italy and Spain. Sources were T cells, B-cell-depleted T cells, or PBMCs; the material itself was cDNA or gDNA.

Original data processing: The authors estimated nucleated cell counts from reference gene primer amplification. Using immunoSEQ multiplex PCR, the repertoire was profiled, and TCRdb retains in-frame clones only, with some absent. V and J calls and clone size come straight from that table; D and trimming were deduced from the DNA. The repertoire holds fewer than 40,000 clones, with 85% as singletons. The CDR3 contains 13 residues. Germline V gives CDR1 SQVTM, CDR2 ANQGSEA. Trimming removed 4 bases from V and 5 bases from J, with 14 bases in between. This clonotype was sampled from a human donor in a cohort sampled during active COVID-19. Specimen: peripheral blood. The chain links TRBV29-1 to TRBJ2-5; D might be TRBD1 (6 bases). CDR3 DNA sequence: TGCAGCGTTGGAACAGGGTTCGGGGAGACCCAGTACTTC. The encoded protein is CSVGTGFGETQYF.